The subject of this entry is one T cell receptor beta chain. As yet, its antigen is unknown. The CDR3 runs 12 residues. Deletions cut 4 bases from V and 4 bases from J, with 7 bases between. Germline V gene sequence: CDR1 MDHEN, CDR2 SYDVKM. This sample was included in a study of vaccination and CD4 T cells after COVID-19. With the Oncomine TCR Beta short-read assay, DNA from cultured CD4+ T cells was sequenced. TCRdb itself ran the PCR reads through MiXCR, one entry per CDR3 protein. The repertoire includes about 15,000 distinct CDR3 sequences, around 40% of them detected once, and about 5.6% sits in the top ten. Treatment denoted: roughly nine-day PBMC culture with coronavirus spike peptide pools or control peptides (ViraFEST assay).

V and J are TRBV28 and TRBJ1-1, with D maybe TRBD1 (5 bases). This sample comprised CD4+ T cells from blood, cultured in vitro, obtained before SARS-CoV-2 vaccination. This sequence originates from a human donor who had recovered from COVID-19. DNA of the CDR3: TGTGCCAGCAGTTCCGGGGGCACTGAAGCTTTCTTT. Its translation: CASSSGGTEAFF.